A single sample gave rise to the 27 T cell receptor beta chains below, sequenced in a study of blood T cell repertoires in COVID-19. Repertoires were generated with immunoSEQ multiplex PCR, while TCRdb's copy carries only in-frame clones and drops some. Counted here are some 350,000 clones, around 89% occurring once; the ten biggest clones make up around 3%. Input material: peripheral blood. The receptors stem from a woman aged 25 to 39 with COVID-19, enrolled during active disease.

This clone was detected once. V usage is TRBV12-3 or TRBV12-4 and J usage is TRBJ2-3; TRBD1 matches at 7 bases. Germline trimming cut 7 bases from V and 0 bases from J; bases unmatched to any gene: 1. The CDR3 has 13 amino acids. The CDR3 region is CASKGASTDTQYF. The CDR3 DNA is TGTGCCAGCAAGGGGGCTAGCACAGATACGCAGTATTTT.

The rearrangement uses TRBV5-1 and TRBJ1-1; 10 bases align to TRBD1. The V gene's germline CDR1 is SGHRS and CDR2 YFSETQ. Germline trimming cut 4 bases from V and 1 base from J; bases unmatched to any gene: 4. This CDR3 is 15 amino acids long. The CDR3 loop reads CASSPGTGANTEAFF. In DNA form, the CDR3 reads TGCGCCAGCAGCCCAGGGACAGGGGCGAACACTGAAGCTTTCTTT.

The V call is TRBV5-4, the J call TRBJ1-5; D is perhaps TRBD1 (5 bases). The V end was cut by 0 bases, the J end by 7 bases, with 17 bases between. CDR3 length: 16 residues. From germline, CDR1 is SGHNT and CDR2 YYREEE (reference sequence). CDR3 sequence: CASSLESDNPVQPQHF. In nucleotides, the CDR3 is TGTGCCAGCAGCTTGGAATCGGACAACCCCGTGCAGCCCCAGCATTTT.

On this clone itself: One junction end disagrees with the germline gene, perhaps due to a read error. V is TRBV10-2 and J is TRBJ1-2; perhaps TRBD1 as D (5 bases). This CDR3 is 13 amino acids long. CDR1 WSHSY and CDR2 SAAADI come from the germline V gene. CDR3 amino acids: CASSEGPGGANFF. As DNA, the CDR3 is TGCGCCAGCAGTGAGGGACCTGGCGGGGCGAATTTCTTC.

The gene calls are TRBV7-8 and TRBJ1-3; D perhaps matches TRBD1 (5 bases). Germline V CDR1 and CDR2: SGHVS, FQNEAQ. V lost 5 bases, J lost 8 bases, and 28 bases lay in between. The CDR3 consists of 18 residues. This CDR3 is CASSQGRILRRDADTIYF. CDR3 nucleotides: TGTGCCAGCAGCCAGGGACGGATACTTCGGCGGGATGCGGACACCATATATTTT.

The CDR3 is CASRAGGGYEQYF. The CDR3 nucleotides are TGCGCCAGCAGAGCGGGGGGGGGCTACGAGCAGTACTTC. This chain joins TRBV10-2 and TRBJ2-7; 10 bases agree with TRBD2. Per germline, CDR1 WSHSY and CDR2 SAAADI. After removal of 6 bases from V and 3 bases from J, the junction contained 2 bases not matched to a gene. This CDR3 contains 13 residues.

The chain has TRBV6-6 and TRBJ1-2, with D perhaps matching TRBD1 (6 bases). Germline lookup yields CDR1 MNHNY and CDR2 SVGAGI (reference sequence). V lost 0 bases and J 8 bases, leaving 16 bases between the germline ends. The CDR3 consists of 15 residues. The CDR3 DNA follows: TGTGCCAGCAGTTACTCGTTGGGGGCGTCGGGGGGCTACACCTTC. Its translation is CASSYSLGASGGYTF.

The chain combines TRBV18 with TRBJ1-2; D gene uncertain. This CDR3 spans 15 amino acids. Trimming removed 3 bases from V and 0 bases from J, with 11 bases in between. Per the germline V gene, CDR1 is KGHSH and CDR2 is LQKENI. CDR3 residues: CASSPGVLANYGYTF. CDR3 bases: TGTGCCAGCTCACCGGGCGTTTTAGCTAACTATGGCTACACCTTC.

The genes are TRBV28 and TRBJ2-7; 9 bases match TRBD2. This CDR3 region has 20 residues. Germline V gene lookup returns CDR1 MDHEN and CDR2 SYDVKM. The ends lost 4 bases at V and 1 base at J; junction bases unmatched: 20. CDR3 protein: CASSSDLPTPRGGWSYEQYF. In DNA form, the CDR3 reads TGTGCCAGCAGTTCCGATCTGCCGACTCCGCGGGGGGGCTGGTCCTACGAGCAGTACTTC.

The gene calls are TRBV11-2 and TRBJ2-1; 7 bases fit TRBD2. From germline, CDR1 is SGHAT and CDR2 FQNNGV. V lost 3 bases and J lost 0; bases outside the gene matches: 8. The CDR3 is 17 amino acids. CDR3 protein: CASSFFRGGSSYNEQFF. CDR3 DNA: TGTGCCAGCAGCTTTTTTCGCGGGGGAAGCTCCTACAATGAGCAGTTCTTC.

This rearrangement joins TRBV29-1 to TRBJ2-5, with a possible D match to TRBD1 (6 bases). Per the germline V gene, CDR1 is SQVTM and CDR2 is ANQGSEA. The CDR3 spans 12 residues. V was trimmed by 6 bases and J by 5 bases, leaving 13 bases between them. CDR3 coding DNA: TGCAGCGTCCAGGGGCGAGAGGAGACCCAGTACTTC. Its translation: CSVQGREETQYF.

The chain combines TRBV28 with TRBJ2-5; 7 nucleotides agree with TRBD1. J lost 4 bases, V lost 5 bases, and 10 bases had no gene match. In germline, CDR1 is MDHEN, CDR2 SYDVKM. The CDR3 length is 15 residues. The CDR3 DNA follows: TGTGCCAGCAGTCAAGACAGGGCCCTACCAGAGACCCAGTACTTC. Its protein product is CASSQDRALPETQYF.

The chain combines TRBV7-6 with TRBJ2-1; possibly TRBD1 for D (6 bases). This CDR3 has 15 amino acids. Between the trimmed V and J ends, which lost 5 bases and 7 bases, there was a span of 18 bases. Germline assignment: CDR1 SGHVS and CDR2 FNYEAQ. The CDR3 nucleotides are TGTGCCAGCAGCCCCGGGGCAGGGGACCCGAATGAGCAGTTCTTC. This encodes CASSPGAGDPNEQFF.

This chain links TRBV5-8 with TRBJ2-7; 15 bases agree with TRBD2. Germline CDR1 is SGHTS and CDR2 is YDEGEE. J was trimmed by 7 bases and V by 4 bases; bases with no gene match: 9. The CDR3 has 16 amino acids. This CDR3 is CASSLRTSGRAREQYV. CDR3 nucleotide sequence: TGTGCCAGCAGCCTGCGGACTAGCGGGAGGGCTCGGGAGCAGTACGTC.

This chain uses TRBV12-3 or TRBV12-4 with TRBJ2-1; D not resolved. The V end lost 5 bases, the J end lost 9 bases, and 8 bases lay between the germline ends. The CDR3 is 11 amino acids. CDR3 loop: CASSLVGEQFF. CDR3 DNA sequence: TGTGCCAGCAGTCTAGTCGGTGAGCAGTTCTTC.

The genes are TRBV2 and TRBJ1-5, with D possibly being TRBD1 (5 bases). The CDR3 has 14 residues. V lost 6 bases to trimming and J lost 1 base, with 10 bases between them. The germline CDR1 and CDR2 sequences are SNHLY and FYNNEI. The CDR3 bases are TGTGCCAGCAGCGGGGGGGTGAGCAATCAGCCCCAGCATTTT. This sequence encodes CASSGGVSNQPQHF. The variable domain in full, with the rest retrieved from reference TRBV2 and TRBJ1-5, is EPEVTQTPSHQVTQMGQEVILRCVPISNHLYFYWYRQILGQKVEFLVSFYNNEISEKSEIFDDQFSVERPDGSNFTLKIRSTKLEDSAMYFCASSGGVSNQPQHFGDGTRLSIL.

The chain has TRBV18 and TRBJ2-1; TRBD1 is a possible D gene (5 bases). CDR1 KGHSH and CDR2 LQKENI come from the germline V gene. The V gene lost 2 bases and the J gene lost 3 bases, with 14 bases spanning the gap. The CDR3 is made up of 16 amino acids. For the CDR3, the DNA is TGTGCCAGCTCACCATTTATAGGACAAGACTACAATGAGCAGTTCTTC. This gives the protein CASSPFIGQDYNEQFF.

V and J are TRBV14 and TRBJ2-1; 8 bases align to TRBD1. This CDR3 contains 15 residues. Germline V gene data show CDR1 as SGHDN and CDR2 as FVKESK. Unmatched junction bases numbered 9, after V lost 4 bases and J lost 7 bases. The CDR3 region has the DNA TGTGCCAGCAGCCCTGGACAGGGTAGGTGGAATGAGCAGTTCTTC. This codes for CASSPGQGRWNEQFF. Full variable domain (rest looked up from reference TRBV14 and TRBJ2-1): EAGVTQFPSHSVIEKGQTVTLRCDPISGHDNLYWYRRVMGKEIKFLLHFVKESKQDESGMPNNRFLAERTGGTYSTLKVQPAELEDSGVYFCASSPGQGRWNEQFFGPGTRLTVL.

The V and J genes are TRBV5-8 and TRBJ2-5; possible D gene TRBD1, 6 bases. CDR3 size: 11 residues. CDR1 SGHTS and CDR2 YDEGEE come from the germline V gene. The V end was cut by 5 bases, the J end by 10 bases, with 12 bases between. Here the CDR3 DNA reads TGTGCCAGCAGTTTTCACAGGGACCAGTACTTC. Residues: CASSFHRDQYF.

V and J are TRBV19 and TRBJ2-2; D not resolved. V was trimmed by 0 bases and J by 3 bases, leaving 5 bases between them. Looked up from germline, CDR1 is LNHDA and CDR2 is SQIVND (reference sequence). The CDR3 contains 14 residues. The CDR3 loop reads CASSIDGDTGELFF. In DNA, the CDR3 is TGTGCCAGTAGTATAGACGGTGACACCGGGGAGCTGTTTTTT.

V usage is TRBV18 and J usage is TRBJ2-1; D is perhaps TRBD2 (5 bases). Trimming pared 2 bases from V and 2 bases from J, leaving 10 bases between. Per germline, CDR1 KGHSH and CDR2 LQKENI. This CDR3 comprises 15 residues. DNA for the CDR3: TGTGCCAGCTCACCAGGGTCTAGCACCTACAATGAGCAGTTCTTC. Protein product: CASSPGSSTYNEQFF.

CDR3 protein: CASSSIPGQRNDGYTF. Here the CDR3 DNA reads TGTGCCAGCAGTTCCATTCCGGGACAGAGAAATGATGGCTACACCTTC. The J gene is TRBJ1-2, the V gene TRBV6-2 or TRBV6-3; 7 bases are shared with TRBD1. The CDR3 has 16 amino acids. V shed 4 bases and J 6 bases; nucleotides not matched to a gene: 14. Germline lookup yields CDR1 MNHEY and CDR2 SVGEGT.

The V gene is TRBV7-9, the J gene TRBJ2-2; tentatively, D is TRBD1 (6 bases). Germline CDR1 is SEHNR and CDR2 is FQNEAQ (reference sequence). The V end lost 5 bases, the J end lost 4 bases, and 17 bases lay between the germline ends. CDR3 length: 16 amino acids. The DNA for the CDR3 is TGTGCCAGCAGCCGTTCACCTCACAGGGTCACCGGGGAGCTGTTTTTT. Amino acids: CASSRSPHRVTGELFF.

The CDR3 is CASSQDPRGPTDTQYF. In DNA, the CDR3 is TGTGCCAGCAGCCAAGACCCCAGGGGGCCCACAGATACGCAGTATTTT. The chain is built from TRBV3-1 (or the pseudogene TRBV3-2) and TRBJ2-3, with 8 bases that match TRBD1. Trimming cost V 0 bases and J 2 bases; bases outside gene matches: 4. Looked up from germline, CDR1 is LGHDT and CDR2 is YNNKEL (reference sequence). This CDR3 is built from 16 residues.

The V call is TRBV19, the J call TRBJ1-4, with TRBD1 identical over 9 bases. The germline CDR1 and CDR2 sequences are LNHDA and SQIVND (reference sequence). The junction had 5 bases not matched to a gene; V was cut back by 8 bases and J by 7 bases. CDR3 length: 13 residues. This CDR3 is CASRGTGLEKLFF. The CDR3 region has the DNA TGTGCCAGTCGCGGGACAGGGCTTGAAAAACTGTTTTTT.

The chain couples TRBV27 to TRBJ1-1, with D maybe TRBD1 (5 bases). This CDR3 is built from 14 residues. Trimming removed 8 bases at V and 1 base at J, with 14 bases between. Per germline, CDR1 MNHEY and CDR2 SMNVEV (reference sequence). This chain's CDR3 is CASARQFRNTEAFF. CDR3 sequence (DNA): TGTGCCAGCGCTCGACAGTTCCGGAACACTGAAGCTTTCTTT.

This clone has a handful of counts. Other DNA sequences from this sample encode an identical CDR3 as well. This sequence joins TRBV7-2 and TRBJ2-2; 11 nucleotides match TRBD2. Germline V lookup: CDR1 SGHTA, CDR2 FQGNSA. The CDR3 contains 15 residues. V dropped 6 bases and J dropped 7; count of bases not matched to a gene: 7. The CDR3 here is CASSNSGGAHGELFF. The CDR3 bases are TGTGCCAGCAGTAATAGCGGGGGGGCTCACGGGGAGCTGTTTTTT.